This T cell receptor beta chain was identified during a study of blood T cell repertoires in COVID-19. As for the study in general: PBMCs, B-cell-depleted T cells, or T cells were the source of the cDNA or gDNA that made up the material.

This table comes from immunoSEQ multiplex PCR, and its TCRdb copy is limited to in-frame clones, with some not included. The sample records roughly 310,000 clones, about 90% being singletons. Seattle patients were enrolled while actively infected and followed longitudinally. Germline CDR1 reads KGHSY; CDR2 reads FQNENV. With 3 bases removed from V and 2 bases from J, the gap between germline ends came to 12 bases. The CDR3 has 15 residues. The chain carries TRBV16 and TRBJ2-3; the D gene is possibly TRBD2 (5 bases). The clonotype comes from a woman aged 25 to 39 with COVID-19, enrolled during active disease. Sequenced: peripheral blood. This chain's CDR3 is CASSQRALLTDTQYF. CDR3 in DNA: TGTGCCAGCAGCCAGCGGGCCTTACTCACAGATACGCAGTATTTT.